The 21 T cell receptor beta chains listed next were all sequenced from one sample in a study of blood T cell repertoires in COVID-19. Data came from immunoSEQ multiplex PCR; TCRdb stores just in-frame clones and leaves some out. This sample has 300,000 to 450,000 clones, with around 84% found just once. The sample comprised peripheral blood. The receptors were sampled from a woman aged 18-29 years with acute or convalescent COVID-19.

This rearrangement joins TRBV2 to TRBJ2-1; TRBD2 matches 13 bases. V gave up 7 bases and J gave up 8 bases; unmatched junction bases: 11. This CDR3 spans 16 amino acids. Per the germline V gene, CDR1 is SNHLY and CDR2 is FYNNEI. The CDR3 DNA reads as TGTGCCAGCACCACACTAGCGGGAGGGCCTAACGATGAGCAGTTCTTC. It yields the protein CASTTLAGGPNDEQFF.

The chain combines TRBV28 with TRBJ2-7; weak D call: TRBD1 (6 bases). The CDR3 length is 15 residues. Germline CDR1 and CDR2: MDHEN and SYDVKM. V lost 5 bases to trimming and J lost 1 base, with 15 bases between them. Written as DNA, the CDR3 is TGTGCCAGCAGTGCCCCGAGGGGGTTGTCCTACGAGCAGTACTTC. Translating gives CASSAPRGLSYEQYF.

The chain links TRBV2 to TRBJ1-2, with D unresolved. The CDR3 loop spans 13 amino acids. V lost 2 bases and J lost 7, with 11 bases in between. CDR1 SNHLY and CDR2 FYNNEI come from the germline V gene. CDR3 region: CASSETVLGGYTF. The DNA for the CDR3 is TGTGCCAGCAGTGAAACGGTGCTTGGTGGCTACACCTTC. Using reference TRBV2 and TRBJ1-2 for the parts outside the CDR3, the full variable domain is EPEVTQTPSHQVTQMGQEVILRCVPISNHLYFYWYRQILGQKVEFLVSFYNNEISEKSEIFDDQFSVERPDGSNFTLKIRSTKLEDSAMYFCASSETVLGGYTFGSGTRLTVV.

This clone appeared a few times. The DNA for the CDR3 is TGCGCCAGCAGCTTGGTGCCCGGGGATCGGTCTGGAAACACCATATATTTT. Translation gives CASSLVPGDRSGNTIYF. The chain employs TRBV5-1 and TRBJ1-3; D remains unclear. The V end lost 0 bases, the J end lost 1 base, and 14 bases lay between the germline ends. The CDR3 covers 17 residues. Germline V gene lookup returns CDR1 SGHRS and CDR2 YFSETQ.

This clone was picked up a small number of times. The chain joins TRBV6-5 to TRBJ1-3; no clear D gene. CDR3 length: 14 amino acids. The germline V gene has CDR1 MNHEY and CDR2 SVGAGI. Trimming removed 6 bases from V and 0 bases from J, with 9 bases in between. The CDR3 coding sequence is TGTGCCAGCAGCTCACAGTTCTCTGGAAACACCATATATTTT. This sequence encodes CASSSQFSGNTIYF.

In its sample, this clone was seen a few times. This sequence joins TRBV19 and TRBJ1-5; 7 positions agree with TRBD1. Germline V gene lookup returns CDR1 LNHDA and CDR2 SQIVND (reference sequence). J lost 5 bases, V lost 1 base, and 5 bases had no gene match. The CDR3 is 15 amino acids. The CDR3 DNA follows: TGTGCCAGTAGTATAGGGGACAGTTTGTATCAGCCCCAGCATTTT. Translating it yields CASSIGDSLYQPQHF. Based on the CDR3 plus reference TRBV19 and TRBJ1-5, the full variable domain is DGGITQSPKYLFRKEGQNVTLSCEQNLNHDAMYWYRQDPGQGLRLIYYSQIVNDFQKGDIAEGYSVSREKKESFPLTVTSAQKNPTAFYLCASSIGDSLYQPQHFGDGTRLSIL.

The gene calls are TRBV7-8 and TRBJ1-5; TRBD1 matches 7 bases. This CDR3 comprises 12 residues. V lost 5 bases to trimming and J lost 12 bases; unmatched junction nucleotides: 7. Per the germline V gene, CDR1 is SGHVS and CDR2 is FQNEAQ. Written as DNA, the CDR3 is TGTGCCAGCAGCCTAATGACAGGGTTCCAGCATTTT. Translated, it gives CASSLMTGFQHF.

The chain links TRBV5-1 to TRBJ1-2, with 7 nucleotides matching TRBD1. CDR1 and CDR2 from the germline V gene are SGHRS and YFSETQ. The CDR3 is 14 residues long. After removal of 4 bases from V and 8 bases from J, the junction contained 11 bases not matched to a gene. This chain's CDR3 is CASSPGRGRWGYTF. Written as DNA, the CDR3 is TGCGCCAGCAGCCCCGGGAGGGGGCGTTGGGGCTACACCTTC.

This clone was seen a handful of times. This rearrangement joins TRBV2 to TRBJ2-3; TRBD1 aligns across 7 bases. Per the germline V gene, CDR1 is SNHLY and CDR2 is FYNNEI. CDR3 length: 13 amino acids. Unmatched junction bases numbered 5, after V lost 7 bases and J lost 4 bases. This CDR3 reads CASIRDSADTQYF. CDR3 nucleotides: TGTGCCAGCATCCGGGACAGCGCAGATACGCAGTATTTT.

This clone was seen a handful of times. The rearrangement links TRBV5-6 to TRBJ2-7, with 9 bases identical to TRBD1. CDR1 and CDR2 (germline): SGHDT, YYEEEE. J lost 6 bases, V lost 4 bases, and 8 bases had no gene match. The CDR3 spans 14 residues. CDR3 sequence (DNA): TGTGCCAGCAGCGAAAGGACAGGGGAGGTCGAGCAGTACTTC. Translated, it gives CASSERTGEVEQYF.

The chain joins TRBV10-1 to TRBJ1-1; 7 bases line up with TRBD1. In germline, CDR1 is WNHNN, CDR2 SYGVQD (reference sequence). CDR3 size: 15 residues. Germline trimming cut 4 bases from V and 1 base from J; bases unmatched to any gene: 6. The CDR3 coding sequence is TGCGCCAGCAGTGCTGGGACAGTGGCGAACACTGAAGCTTTCTTT. As protein: CASSAGTVANTEAFF.

V is TRBV21-1 and J is TRBJ1-4; TRBD1, the table's D call, lacks a check against the DNA. TRBV21-1 counts as a pseudogene. The CDR3 has 19 amino acids. The CDR3 is CASSKYSGTGWGGDEKLFF. Written as DNA, the CDR3 is TGTGCCAGCAGCAAATATTCCGGGACAGGGTGGGGAGGGGATGAAAAACTGTTTTTT.

This chain joins TRBV27 and TRBJ1-2; 7 nucleotides match TRBD1. V trimming: 4 bases; J trimming: 4 bases; junction bases outside the gene matches: 12. The CDR3 is 16 residues long. CDR1 is MNHEY and CDR2 is SMNVEV in the germline V gene (reference sequence). In DNA form, the CDR3 reads TGTGCCAGCAGTTCATACACCCCGACAGGGTCCTATGGCTACACCTTC. Translating gives CASSSYTPTGSYGYTF.

The V and J genes are TRBV7-2 and TRBJ2-3, with TRBD2 identical over 10 bases. This CDR3 spans 16 amino acids. V was pared by 5 bases and J by 7 bases, with 12 bases of the junction left unmatched. Germline CDR1 and CDR2: SGHTA and FQGNSA. The CDR3 sequence is CASSTRSGGSAYTQYF. CDR3 coding DNA: TGTGCCAGCAGCACCCGTAGCGGGGGGTCCGCTTATACGCAGTATTTT.

This clone was found once. The CDR3 is CASNPGKGQGYNEQFF. In DNA form, the CDR3 reads TGTGCCAGTAACCCCGGGAAGGGACAGGGTTACAATGAGCAGTTCTTC. The chain joins TRBV19 to TRBJ2-1; 9 bases fit TRBD1. The CDR3 runs 16 residues. V was clipped by 7 bases and J by 4 bases; unmatched bases: 11. CDR1 and CDR2 from the germline V gene are LNHDA and SQIVND (reference sequence).

This clone was seen only once. The CDR3 DNA reads as TGTGCCACCAGTAAGGCGGGGGGGCGGAATGAGCAGTTCTTC. Translating gives CATSKAGGRNEQFF. This chain uses TRBV24-1 with TRBJ2-1, with TRBD2 matching over 9 bases. Germline trimming cut 6 bases from V and 7 bases from J; bases unmatched to any gene: 6. Germline V gene lookup returns CDR1 KGHDR and CDR2 SFDVKD. The CDR3 spans 14 residues.

The V gene is TRBV6-5, the J gene TRBJ2-6; D perhaps matches TRBD1 (5 bases). The CDR3 contains 16 residues. Germline V gene lookup returns CDR1 MNHEY and CDR2 SVGAGI. Trimming shortened V by 4 bases and J by 0 bases, and 10 bases separated the two germline ends. The chain's CDR3 is CASSFRRASGANVLTF. The CDR3 DNA follows: TGTGCCAGCAGTTTTCGCAGGGCCTCTGGGGCCAACGTCCTGACTTTC.

This chain connects TRBV27 to TRBJ2-7; D unresolved. With 3 bases removed from V and 2 bases from J, the gap between germline ends came to 11 bases. Germline-derived CDR1 and CDR2 are MNHEY and SMNVEV (reference sequence). The CDR3 is 14 amino acids. CDR3 residues: CASSFGDSPYEQYF. The CDR3 DNA follows: TGTGCCAGCAGTTTTGGAGACTCGCCCTACGAGCAGTACTTC.

This chain connects TRBV24-1 to TRBJ1-1, with a tentative D call TRBD1 (5 bases). The V gene's germline CDR1 is KGHDR and CDR2 SFDVKD. The CDR3 runs 15 residues. Trimming left V 0 bases short and J 1 base short, with 8 bases between. CDR3 sequence (DNA): TGTGCCACCAGTGATTTGCATGGGGCGAACACTGAAGCTTTCTTT. Encoded protein: CATSDLHGANTEAFF.

The genes are TRBV5-4 and TRBJ2-7; perhaps TRBD1 as D (5 bases). The V gene lost 1 base and the J gene lost 0 bases, with 23 bases spanning the gap. Germline lookup yields CDR1 SGHNT and CDR2 YYREEE (reference sequence). The CDR3 runs to 19 residues. CDR3 loop: CASSLYETVGLLSSYEQYF. DNA of the CDR3: TGTGCCAGCAGCTTGTACGAGACAGTCGGCTTACTGAGCTCCTACGAGCAGTACTTC.

About this clone itself: Other DNA sequences in this sample translate to the same CDR3. The rearrangement links TRBV4-2 to TRBJ2-7, with 8 bases identical to TRBD2. There are 15 residues in the CDR3. V gave up 0 bases and J gave up 2 bases; unmatched junction bases: 3. Per the germline V gene, CDR1 is LGHNA and CDR2 is YNFKEQ. CDR3 DNA: TGTGCCAGCAGCCAAGATGCGGGGGGTCCCTACGAGCAGTACTTC. Its translation: CASSQDAGGPYEQYF.